Listed below are T cell receptor beta chains from one sample, sequenced in a study of human T cells and chemical hapten exposure. TCRdb reprocessed the RACE reads via MiXCR and lists one record per CDR3 protein. In the table there are tens of thousands of distinct CDR3 sequences, around 9.6% of which are singletons. Sequencing was performed on whole blood, taken in connection with sensitization to the hapten diphenylcyclopropenone (DPC). Every receptor here comes from a woman aged 40 to 55 with alopecia areata. Some clones in this sample may be carry-over from other donors' samples. CDR3s include the opening cysteine and the closing phenylalanine or tryptophan. The D gene is left open where the match is weak. The listing skips clone size in some rows; elsewhere it reads once, few, many or a size class.

TRBV5-8	TRBJ2-1	-	-	TGTGCCAGCATAGGGGACATCTACAATGAGCAGTTCTTC	CASIGDIYNEQFF
TRBV11-2	TRBJ2-1	few	TRBD1	TGTGCCAGCAGCTTATCAGGGGGATTTCGTCCCAATGAGCAGTTCTTC	CASSLSGGFRPNEQFF
TRBV19	TRBJ2-5	many	-	TGTGCCAGCGCCCACACCGGGACGTACCAAGAGACCCAGTACTTC	CASAHTGTYQETQYF
TRBV7-2	TRBJ2-2	many	-	TGTGCCAGCAGCCCCCGGCAGGGCGGGACCGGGGAGCTGTTTTTT	CASSPRQGGTGELFF
TRBV11-2	TRBJ2-4	-	-	TGTGCCAGCAGCTCCGCCGGAACGGCCAAAAACATTCAGTACTTC	CASSSAGTAKNIQYF
TRBV18	TRBJ2-7	many	-	TGTGCCAGCTCACCGCCCGGACAACTCGAGCAGTACTTC	CASSPPGQLEQYF
TRBV30	TRBJ1-2	-	-	TGTGCCTGGAGTCTTCCCAGTAATGGCTACACCTTC	CAWSLPSNGYTF
TRBV29-1	TRBJ1-2	-	-	TGCAGCGAATCTACAGTGACCTATGGCTACACCTTC	CSESTVTYGYTF
TRBV6-5	TRBJ1-1	many	-	TGTGCCAGCAGTGTCGGGGGGAGGGTTTTGAACACTGAAGCTTTCTTT	CASSVGGRVLNTEAFF
TRBV12-3/TRBV12-4	TRBJ1-2	many	-	TGTGCCAGCACTTCTCCGGGGGCGGATGGCTACACCTTC	CASTSPGADGYTF
TRBV18	TRBJ1-2	-	-	TGTGCCAGCTTATTCATGGACAGATTCGATGGCTACACCTTC	CASLFMDRFDGYTF
TRBV7-6	TRBJ2-2	-	-	TGTGCCAGCAGCCCGATCATGGCCGGGGAGCTGTTTTTT	CASSPIMAGELFF
TRBV6-2/TRBV6-3	TRBJ1-5	many	-	TGTGCCAGCAGTTCCCCCGACGCCCTTAGCAATCAGCCCCAGCATTTT	CASSSPDALSNQPQHF
TRBV20-1	TRBJ1-1	few	TRBD1	TGCAGTGCTCCTACACCCGGACAGGTAGGAGCTTTCTTT	CSAPTPGQVGAFF
TRBV4-2	TRBJ2-7	many	TRBD2	TGTGCCAGCAGCCAGGAAGCGGGGCCCGCCTACGAGCAGTACTTC	CASSQEAGPAYEQYF
TRBV6-1	TRBJ2-6	many	-	TGTGCCAGCGATCGACAGGTCTCTGGGGCCAACGTCCTGACTTTC	CASDRQVSGANVLTF
TRBV3-1	TRBJ2-5	few	-	TGTGCCAGCAGCCAAGATAAGAACCCGGGTACCCAGTACTTC	CASSQDKNPGTQYF
TRBV11-3	TRBJ2-1	many	TRBD1	TGTGCCAGCAGCTTGGGGACAGGGTCCTACAATGAGCAGTTCTTC	CASSLGTGSYNEQFF
TRBV6-6	TRBJ2-3	many	-	TGTGCCAGCAGTTACTCGTACACTACCACAGATACGCAGTATTTT	CASSYSYTTTDTQYF
TRBV27	TRBJ2-1	many	-	TGTGCCAGCAGTTGGGGAGGAGACAATGAGCAGTTCTTC	CASSWGGDNEQFF
TRBV7-2	TRBJ1-6	-	-	TGTGCCAGCAGCTTCGGGACTCTATATAATTCACCCCTCCACTTT	CASSFGTLYNSPLHF
TRBV5-1	TRBJ2-3	-	-	TGCGCCAGCAGCAACCCCTCCACAGATACGCAGTATTTT	CASSNPSTDTQYF
TRBV7-6	TRBJ2-2	many	TRBD1	TGTGCCAGCAGCTTAGCGACCGGGACAGGGGAGACCGGGGAGCTGTTTTTT	CASSLATGTGETGELFF
TRBV19	TRBJ1-5	-	-	TGTGCCAGTAGTATAGGGGCAGGGAATCAGCCCCAGCATTTT	CASSIGAGNQPQHF
TRBV6-6	TRBJ2-3	many	-	TGTGCCAGCCGGCTGGCTAGCACAGATACGCAGTATTTT	CASRLASTDTQYF
TRBV29-1	TRBJ2-4	few	-	TGCAGCGTTGAAGATGGGACCCTAGGAAACATTCAGTACTTC	CSVEDGTLGNIQYF
TRBV7-9	TRBJ1-2	many	-	TGTGCCAGCAGCCCTACAGCTCAGGGGAGGGAGGGCTACACCTTC	CASSPTAQGREGYTF
TRBV3-1	TRBJ2-3	-	TRBD2	TGTGCCAGTCGGGGCCTAGCGGGGATGGATACGCAGTATTTT	CASRGLAGMDTQYF
TRBV28	TRBJ2-3	-	-	TGTGCCAGCAGATGGGGGGCCACAGATACGCAGTATTTT	CASRWGATDTQYF
TRBV6-5	TRBJ1-5	few	-	TGTGCCAGCAGTTATAGCTCAGGGGTTGGCAATCAGCCCCAGCATTTT	CASSYSSGVGNQPQHF
TRBV11-2	TRBJ1-2	few	TRBD1	TGTGCCAGCAGCTGGGACAGGGGGCTCTATGGCTACACCTTC	CASSWDRGLYGYTF
TRBV6-6	TRBJ1-4	many	-	TGTGCCAGCAAGGCGCAGGTACCTGAAAAACTGTTTTTT	CASKAQVPEKLFF
TRBV7-2	TRBJ2-5	few	TRBD2	TGTGCCAGCAGCTTAGTCGGGGGGGAGCAAGAGACCCAGTACTTC	CASSLVGGEQETQYF
TRBV6-6	TRBJ2-3	few	TRBD2	TGTGCCAGCACCCTAGCGGGGGGGAGGACAGATACGCAGTATTTT	CASTLAGGRTDTQYF
TRBV6-1	TRBJ1-5	many	-	TGTGCCAGCAGTGAATATGGGACCCTCAATCAGCCCCAGCATTTT	CASSEYGTLNQPQHF
TRBV2	TRBJ2-2	many	TRBD2	TGTGCCAGCAGTGACCCGGGGGGGAACACCGGGGAGCTGTTTTTT	CASSDPGGNTGELFF
TRBV6-2/TRBV6-3	TRBJ2-5	-	-	TGTGCCAGCAGTTACTCGATAGGTCTCCCTGATCAAGAGACCCAGTACTTC	CASSYSIGLPDQETQYF
TRBV6-6	TRBJ1-2	many	-	TGTGCCAGCAGTTACCCTCAATTAATTAACTATGGCTACACCTTC	CASSYPQLINYGYTF
TRBV11-2	TRBJ2-7	many	-	TGTGCCAGCAGCTTCGACAGGATATACGAGCAGTACTTC	CASSFDRIYEQYF
TRBV10-3	TRBJ1-5	-	TRBD1	TGTGCCATCAGTGAGTCGTCAGGGGGCGAGAACAATCAGCCCCAGCATTTT	CAISESSGGENNQPQHF
TRBV5-1	TRBJ2-7	few	TRBD1	TGCGCCAGCAGCTTGCGGCCGCAGGGGGCCTACGAGCAGTACTTC	CASSLRPQGAYEQYF
TRBV28	TRBJ2-6	-	-	TGTGCATCAGAACGATCCCGAACTGGGGCCAACGTCCTGACTTTC	CASERSRTGANVLTF
TRBV6-5	TRBJ1-1	many	-	TGTGCCAGCAGTTACGGGGGGTCGGACACTGAAGCTTTCTTT	CASSYGGSDTEAFF
TRBV7-2	TRBJ1-6	few	TRBD1	TGTGCCAGCAGCCAGGACAGGGAGGTCTATAATTCACCCCTCCACTTT	CASSQDREVYNSPLHF
TRBV11-2	TRBJ2-3	-	TRBD2	TGTGCCAGCAGCTTTAGCGGGAGGAGCACAGATACGCAGTATTTT	CASSFSGRSTDTQYF
TRBV7-2	TRBJ2-5	-	TRBD2	TGTGCCAGCAGCTTCCTAGCGGGGGTCGAGACCCAGTACTTC	CASSFLAGVETQYF
TRBV6-5	TRBJ2-3	-	TRBD2	TGTGCCAGCAGTTACACGGGACTAGCGGGGGCTAGCACAGATACGCAGTATTTT	CASSYTGLAGASTDTQYF
TRBV6-5	TRBJ1-2	many	-	TGTGCCAGCAGCCTACTGGGCTCTGGCTATGGCTACACCTTC	CASSLLGSGYGYTF
TRBV28	TRBJ1-2	-	-	TGTGCCAGCAGTTTGCAGCTTAACTATGACTACACCTTC	CASSLQLNYDYTF